This is a list of T cell receptor beta chains from one sample in a study of identical twins. MiXCR, run by TCRdb on the 5' RACE reads, gives a single entry per CDR3 protein. Among about 720,000 distinct CDR3 sequences, 18% were seen once, and the ten largest hold around 13%. These same records also appear under a second study, on T cells expressing NK-cell markers.

The sequenced material came from PBMCs. These receptors were taken from a young woman in good health. The CDR3 runs from the conserved cysteine through the conserved F or W. A D gene is named only where the DNA matches it firmly. Some rows have no size entry. The others give once, few or many, or a class for an expanded clone.

19	few	TRBV9	TRBD1	TRBJ2-2	CASSVPGTGGKSSTGELFF	TGTGCCAGCAGCGTTCCCGGGACAGGGGGCAAGAGTAGCACCGGGGAGCTGTTTTTT
15	many	TRBV12-3/TRBV12-4	NA	TRBJ1-5	CASSFEGLGNQPQHF	TGTGCCAGCAGTTTCGAGGGGTTAGGCAATCAGCCCCAGCATTTT
16	once	TRBV5-1	TRBD2	TRBJ2-3	CASAPGLAGSTDTQYF	TGCGCCAGCGCCCCGGGACTAGCGGGAAGCACAGATACGCAGTATTTT
12	few	TRBV7-2	NA	TRBJ2-7	CASSPGNLEQYF	TGTGCCAGCTCGCCGGGTAACTTGGAGCAGTACTTC
14	NA	TRBV7-2	NA	TRBJ1-5	CASSKDGQPQPQHF	TGTGCCAGCAGCAAAGACGGACAACCCCAGCCCCAGCATTTT
15	NA	TRBV5-5	NA	TRBJ1-2	CASSTQTPPLYGYTF	TGTGCCAGCAGCACCCAGACGCCTCCACTCTATGGCTACACCTTC
14	many	TRBV20-1	TRBD1	TRBJ1-5	CSASPGGINQPQHF	TGCAGTGCATCTCCAGGGGGAATCAATCAGCCCCAGCATTTT
14	NA	TRBV5-6	TRBD1	TRBJ2-1	CASSVVDRDNEQFF	TGTGCCAGCAGCGTGGTCGACAGGGACAATGAGCAGTTCTTC
15	few	TRBV4-1	NA	TRBJ1-4	CASSLGQGTNEKLFF	TGCGCCAGCAGCCTGGGGCAGGGCACTAATGAAAAACTGTTTTTT
16	NA	TRBV24-1	NA	TRBJ2-2	CATSETRTSNTGELFF	TGTGCCACCAGTGAAACTAGGACATCGAACACCGGGGAGCTGTTTTTT
14	NA	TRBV12-3/TRBV12-4	TRBD2	TRBJ2-7	CASRGATLAGGQDF	TGTGCCAGCAGAGGCGCGACGTTAGCGGGGGGGCAAGACTTC
12	NA	TRBV20-1	NA	TRBJ2-3	CSAPALGDTQYF	TGCAGTGCCCCTGCTTTGGGGGATACGCAGTATTTT
16	NA	TRBV6-5	TRBD2	TRBJ2-2	CASSYSTLAGAGELFF	TGTGCCAGCAGTTACTCGACACTAGCGGGAGCCGGGGAGCTGTTTTTT
13	few	TRBV5-4	NA	TRBJ2-1	CASSLELSNEQFF	TGTGCCAGCAGCTTGGAGCTATCCAATGAGCAGTTCTTC